This T cell receptor beta chain was recovered during a study of beta chain features in type 1 diabetes. Trimming removed 4 bases from V and 3 bases from J; junction bases left unmatched: 15. CDR3 size: 18 residues. Germline values: CDR1 LGHNA, CDR2 YSLEER. Since all of the isolated RNA was reverse transcribed, expressed TCRB transcripts were what got sequenced. Generated by immunoSEQ multiplex PCR, the TCRdb table keeps only in-frame clones and is missing some. This sample has some 330,000 clones, with approximately 9.9% found just once. The sequence was obtained from a woman aged 25 to 39 in good health. The sample was naive CD4+ T cells from blood. This chain connects TRBV4-3 to TRBJ2-4, with 7 bases matching TRBD1. The CDR3: CASSRSLRQGGVKNIQYF. The CDR3, as DNA: TGCGCCAGCAGCCGCTCCTTAAGACAGGGTGGGGTCAAAAACATTCAGTACTTC.